The T cell receptor beta chain described here comes from a study of blood T cell repertoires in COVID-19. Study at large: Italy, Spain and the United States were the sources of the convalescent and acute COVID-19 samples. Sources were T cells, B-cell-depleted T cells, or PBMCs; the material itself was cDNA or gDNA.

Clinical history reported by participants formed the basis on which cohorts were assigned. The sample holds one count of this clone. Produced via immunoSEQ multiplex PCR; TCRdb's table is partial and in-frame only. The sample includes around 220,000 clones, 85% to 95% seen only once; the top ten take under 2.5%. This CDR3 is built from 13 residues. V lost 0 bases, J lost 7 bases, and 7 bases lay in between. The germline V gene has CDR1 SGHVS and CDR2 FQNEAQ. The sequenced material came from PBMCs or T cells enriched from blood (not recorded which). The chain employs TRBV7-8 and TRBJ1-5; D not resolved. This TCR came from a woman younger than 30 who had recovered from COVID-19. The CDR3 reads CASSLAGGQPQHF. The DNA of the CDR3 is TGTGCCAGCAGCTTAGCCGGAGGGCAGCCCCAGCATTTT.